The source of this TCR beta chain is a study of shared clonotypes between healthy human individuals. It was across several immunoSEQ plates that each subset's genomic DNA was evenly split. Profiled with immunoSEQ multiplex PCR; TCRdb holds only in-frame clones, not every one. The table records 2 million to 2.5 million clones, 95% of them present only once. Every donor was a Caucasian adult from Nashville, Tennessee. Into CD45RA+ naive and CD45RA-negative memory subsets, the CD4+ cells were split. Germline loops: CDR1 GTSNPN, CDR2 SVGIG (reference sequence). J lost 4 bases, V lost 5 bases, and 8 bases had no gene match. The CDR3 covers 15 residues.

The sequencing input was naive CD4+ T cells sorted from blood. This sample's subset: CD45RA+ positively selected. This sequence was found in a man between 18 and 29 years old in good health. This chain joins TRBV30 and TRBJ1-3, with 10 bases identical to TRBD1. The CDR3 reads CAWGFDRGLGNTIYF. The DNA of the CDR3 is TGTGCCTGGGGTTTTGACAGGGGGCTCGGAAACACCATATATTTT.